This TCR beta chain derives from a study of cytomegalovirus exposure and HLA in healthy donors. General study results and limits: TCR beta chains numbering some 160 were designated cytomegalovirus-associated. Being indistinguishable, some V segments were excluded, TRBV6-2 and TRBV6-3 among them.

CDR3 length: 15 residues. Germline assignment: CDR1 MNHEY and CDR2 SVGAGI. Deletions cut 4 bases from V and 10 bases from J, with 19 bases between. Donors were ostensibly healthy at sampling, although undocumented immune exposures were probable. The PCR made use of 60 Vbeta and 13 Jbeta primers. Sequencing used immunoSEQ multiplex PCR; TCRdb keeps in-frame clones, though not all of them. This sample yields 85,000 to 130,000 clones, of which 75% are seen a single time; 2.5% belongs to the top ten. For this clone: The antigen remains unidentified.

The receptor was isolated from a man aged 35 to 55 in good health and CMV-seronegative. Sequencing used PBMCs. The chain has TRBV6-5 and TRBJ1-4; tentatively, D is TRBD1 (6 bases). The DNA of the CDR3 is TGTGCCAGCAGTTCAAGACGGGACACAGGCGGAAAACTGTTTTTT. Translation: CASSSRRDTGGKLFF.